This T cell receptor beta chain was documented in a study of T cells in women clearing cervical HPV infection. Overall study context: No precancer developed; the control's incident HPV16 infection cleared within 12 months. Case blood drawn at lesion detection; control blood after infection cleared.

Comments on this clone: The CDR3 end lies 3 residues beyond the end of the read and is filled in from the germline J gene.

Germline V gene sequence: CDR1 SGHVS, CDR2 FNYEAQ. CDR3 length: 15 amino acids. The assay was immunoSEQ multiplex PCR, and TCRdb's table has in-frame clones only and misses some. This sample contains about 19,000 clones. Material: blood buffy coat. The sequence was obtained from a woman between 18 and 70 years old with a cervical HPV16 infection that either progressed to CIN3+ or cleared (not recorded which). The J gene is TRBJ1-5, the V gene TRBV7-6; maybe TRBD1 (6 bases). The CDR3 DNA, read in part, is TGTGCCAGCAGTACCAGGGGTCCTGAACTGAATCCC. This encodes CASSTRGPELNP. The CDR3 in full is CASSTRGPELNPQHF.